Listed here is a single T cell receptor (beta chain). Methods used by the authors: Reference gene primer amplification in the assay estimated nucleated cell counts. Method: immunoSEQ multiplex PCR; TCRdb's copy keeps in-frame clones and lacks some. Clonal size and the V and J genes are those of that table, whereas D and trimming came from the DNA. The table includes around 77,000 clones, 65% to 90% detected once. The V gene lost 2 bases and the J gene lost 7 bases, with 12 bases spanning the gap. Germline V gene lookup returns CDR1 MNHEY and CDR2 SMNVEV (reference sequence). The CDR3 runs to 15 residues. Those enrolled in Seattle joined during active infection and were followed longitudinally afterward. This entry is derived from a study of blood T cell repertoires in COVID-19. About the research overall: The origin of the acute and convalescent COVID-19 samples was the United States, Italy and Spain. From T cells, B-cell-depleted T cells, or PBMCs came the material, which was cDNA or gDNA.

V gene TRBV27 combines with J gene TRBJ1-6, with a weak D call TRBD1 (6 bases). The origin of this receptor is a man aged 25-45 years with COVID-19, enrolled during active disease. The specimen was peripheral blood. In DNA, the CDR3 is TGTGCCAGCAGTTTAGGTCAGGGGCAGAATTCACCCCTCCACTTT. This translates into CASSLGQGQNSPLHF.